This T cell receptor (beta chain) was documented in a study of T-cell memory formation after mild COVID-19. Turning to the study itself: There were largely donor-specific TCR clusters.

On this clonotype: Its cognate antigen is unknown.

Findings and caveats of the study: Largely, contracting CD4+ clones fell within CM and EM, and contracting CD8+ clones within EMRA. Still unconfirmed is whether the second-wave clones peaking on day 37 recognized SARS-CoV-2.

In TCRdb, the 5' RACE reads were re-called with MiXCR into one record per CDR3 protein. The sample has 190,000 or so distinct CDR3 sequences; roughly 23% are singletons. The CDR3 runs 15 residues. V shed 4 bases, J shed 2 bases, and the junction held 3 bases outside the gene matches. The V gene's germline CDR1 is SGDLS and CDR2 YYNGEE. The receptor comes from an adult woman who had mild COVID-19 (a few samples of this study predate the infection). Cell type and time point are not known. The sample was PBMCs or a T cell subset sorted from them (not recorded which). The gene calls are TRBV9 and TRBJ1-4; TRBD1 aligns across 9 bases. CDR3 loop: CASSKTGGTNEKLFF. CDR3 DNA sequence: TGTGCCAGCAGCAAGACAGGGGGTACTAATGAAAAACTGTTTTTT.